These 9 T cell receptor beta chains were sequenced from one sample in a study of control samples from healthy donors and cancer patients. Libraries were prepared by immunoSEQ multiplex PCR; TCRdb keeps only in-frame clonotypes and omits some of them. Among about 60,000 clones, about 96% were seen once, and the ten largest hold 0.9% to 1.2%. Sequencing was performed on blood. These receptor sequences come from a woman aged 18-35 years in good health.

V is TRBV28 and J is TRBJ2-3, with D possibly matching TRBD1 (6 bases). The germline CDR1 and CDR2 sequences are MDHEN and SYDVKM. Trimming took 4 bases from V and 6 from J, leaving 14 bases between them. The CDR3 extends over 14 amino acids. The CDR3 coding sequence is TGTGCCAGCAGTTACAGGGTCTCCGGGGATACGCAGTATTTT. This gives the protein CASSYRVSGDTQYF.

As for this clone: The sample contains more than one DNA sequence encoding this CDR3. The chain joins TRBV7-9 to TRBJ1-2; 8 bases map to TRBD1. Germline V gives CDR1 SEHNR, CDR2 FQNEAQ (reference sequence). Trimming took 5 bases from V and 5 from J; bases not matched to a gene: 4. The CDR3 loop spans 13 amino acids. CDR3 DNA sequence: TGTGCCAGCAGCCCGACAGGGGTGTATGGCTACACCTTC. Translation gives CASSPTGVYGYTF.

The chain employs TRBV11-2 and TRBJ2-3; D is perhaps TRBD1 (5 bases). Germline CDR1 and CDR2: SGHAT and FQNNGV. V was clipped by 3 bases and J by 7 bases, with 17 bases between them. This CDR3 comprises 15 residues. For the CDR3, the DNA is TGTGCCAGCAGCTTCCGCCTTGGGGCTTTAAATACGCAGTATTTT. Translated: CASSFRLGALNTQYF.

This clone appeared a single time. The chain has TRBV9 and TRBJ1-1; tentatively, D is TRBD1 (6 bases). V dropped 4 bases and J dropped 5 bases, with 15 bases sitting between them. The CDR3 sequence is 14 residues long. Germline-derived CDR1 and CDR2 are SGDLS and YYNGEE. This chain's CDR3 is CASSKGGAGTEAFF. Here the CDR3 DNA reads TGTGCCAGCAGCAAGGGGGGCGCAGGGACTGAAGCTTTCTTT.

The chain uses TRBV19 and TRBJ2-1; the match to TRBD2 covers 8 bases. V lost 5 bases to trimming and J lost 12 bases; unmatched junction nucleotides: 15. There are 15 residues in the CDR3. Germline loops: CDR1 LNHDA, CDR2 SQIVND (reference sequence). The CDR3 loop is CASSVDWGGGLRQFF. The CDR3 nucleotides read TGTGCCAGTAGTGTCGACTGGGGCGGGGGGTTACGGCAGTTCTTC.

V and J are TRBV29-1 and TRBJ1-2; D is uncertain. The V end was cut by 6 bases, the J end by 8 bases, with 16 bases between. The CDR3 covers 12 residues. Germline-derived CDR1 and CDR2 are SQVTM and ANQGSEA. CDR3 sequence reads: CSVRVPGGGYTF. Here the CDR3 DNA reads TGCAGCGTCCGGGTCCCGGGAGGGGGCTACACCTTC.

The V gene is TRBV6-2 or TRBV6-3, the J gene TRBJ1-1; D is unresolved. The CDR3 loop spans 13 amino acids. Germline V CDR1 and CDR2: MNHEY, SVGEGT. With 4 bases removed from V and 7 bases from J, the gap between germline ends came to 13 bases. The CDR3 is CASSSEILLEAFF. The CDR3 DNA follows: TGTGCCAGCAGTTCCGAAATCCTCCTTGAAGCTTTCTTT.

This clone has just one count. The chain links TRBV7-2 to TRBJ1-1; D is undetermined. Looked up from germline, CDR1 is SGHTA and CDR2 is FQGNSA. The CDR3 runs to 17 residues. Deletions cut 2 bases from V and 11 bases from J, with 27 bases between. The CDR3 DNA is TGTGCCAGCAGCTTATCAAGGTTTCGGAGGCCCGAATCGGGGGCTTTCTTT. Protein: CASSLSRFRRPESGAFF.

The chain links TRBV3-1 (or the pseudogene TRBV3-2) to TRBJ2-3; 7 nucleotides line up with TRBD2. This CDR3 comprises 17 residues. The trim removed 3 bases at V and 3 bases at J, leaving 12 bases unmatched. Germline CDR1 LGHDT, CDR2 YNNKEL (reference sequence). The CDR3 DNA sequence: TGTGCCAGCAGCCAGGACCCCTTGCGGGGGAGGACAGATACGCAGTATTTT. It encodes CASSQDPLRGRTDTQYF.